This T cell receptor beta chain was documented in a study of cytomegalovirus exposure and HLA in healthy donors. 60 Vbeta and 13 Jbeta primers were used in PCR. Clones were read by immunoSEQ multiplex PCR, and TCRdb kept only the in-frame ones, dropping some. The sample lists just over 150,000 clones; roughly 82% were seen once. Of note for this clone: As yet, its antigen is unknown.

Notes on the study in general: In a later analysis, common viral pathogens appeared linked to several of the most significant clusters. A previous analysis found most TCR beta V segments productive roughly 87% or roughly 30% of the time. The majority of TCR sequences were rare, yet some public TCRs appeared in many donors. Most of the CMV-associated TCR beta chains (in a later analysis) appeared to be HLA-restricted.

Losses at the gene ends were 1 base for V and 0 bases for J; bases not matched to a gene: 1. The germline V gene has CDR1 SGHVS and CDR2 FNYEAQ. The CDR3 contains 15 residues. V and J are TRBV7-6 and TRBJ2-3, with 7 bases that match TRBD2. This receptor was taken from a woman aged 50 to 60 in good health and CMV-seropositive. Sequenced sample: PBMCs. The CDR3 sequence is CASSLVGGSTDTQYF. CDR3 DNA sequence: TGTGCCAGCAGCTTAGTCGGGGGGAGCACAGATACGCAGTATTTT.